This T cell receptor (beta chain) is from a study of shared clonotypes between healthy human individuals. V lost 4 bases to trimming and J lost 5 bases, with 12 bases between them. Per the germline V gene, CDR1 is SQVTM and CDR2 is ANQGSEA. CDR3 length: 13 amino acids. The authors split each subset's genomic DNA evenly across several immunoSEQ plates. Sequencing was performed with immunoSEQ multiplex PCR; in TCRdb, only in-frame clones are kept and a portion is missing. The table includes about half a million clones, around three quarters detected once. Sequenced sample: PBMCs. This receptor was obtained from a woman aged 40 to 50 in good health. Some clones in this sample may be carry-over from other donors' samples. This rearrangement joins TRBV29-1 to TRBJ1-5; unclear D gene. In DNA, the CDR3 is TGCAGCGTTGGAGGGAGCGGGGATCAGCCCCAGCATTTT. This gives the protein CSVGGSGDQPQHF.